This T cell receptor (beta chain) was captured by sequencing in a study of T-cell memory formation after mild COVID-19. Each CDR3 protein gets one entry after TCRdb re-called the 5' RACE reads with MiXCR. The sample contains around 420,000 distinct CDR3 sequences, approximately 24% of which appear only once. CDR3 length: 15 residues. CDR1 and CDR2 from the germline V gene are DFQATT and SNEGSKA (reference sequence). V gave up 0 bases and J gave up 6 bases, with 15 bases separating them. This chain links TRBV20-1 with TRBJ1-5; D ambiguous. This clonotype was obtained from an adult woman who had mild COVID-19 (a few samples of this study predate the infection). Cell type and time point are not known. The sequencing sample was made of PBMCs or a T cell subset sorted from them (not recorded which). DNA of the CDR3: TGCAGTGCTAGAGAACCAGCCGTAATGGGTCAGCCCCAGCATTTT. It codes for CSAREPAVMGQPQHF.